This TCR beta chain was identified in a study of T cell changes during pregnancy in multiple sclerosis. Assay used: immunoSEQ multiplex PCR; TCRdb lists only in-frame clones, some missing. The data hold tens of thousands of clones, with less than 95% observed a single time. This CDR3 has 14 residues. V lost 2 bases, J lost 1 base, and 1 base stayed unmatched. From germline, CDR1 is SGHRS and CDR2 YFSETQ. The sample consisted of peripheral blood, taken in the third trimester of pregnancy. The clonotype originates from a female donor with multiple sclerosis, enrolled in a pregnancy study. The chain employs TRBV5-1 and TRBJ1-1; 8 positions agree with TRBD1. CDR3 sequence: CASSFDRGNTEAFF. CDR3 nucleotides: TGCGCCAGCAGCTTTGACAGGGGGAACACTGAAGCTTTCTTT.